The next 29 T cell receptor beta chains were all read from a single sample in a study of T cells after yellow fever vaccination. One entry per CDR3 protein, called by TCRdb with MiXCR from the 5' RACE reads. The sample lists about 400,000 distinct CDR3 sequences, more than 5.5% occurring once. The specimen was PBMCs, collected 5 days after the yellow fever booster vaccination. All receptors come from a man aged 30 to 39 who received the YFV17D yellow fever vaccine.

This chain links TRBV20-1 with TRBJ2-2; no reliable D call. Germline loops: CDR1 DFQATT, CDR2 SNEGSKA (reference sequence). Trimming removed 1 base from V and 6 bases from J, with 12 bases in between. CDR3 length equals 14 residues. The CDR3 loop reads CSARGGRRAGELFF. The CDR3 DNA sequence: TGCAGTGCTAGAGGCGGCAGGAGAGCCGGGGAGCTGTTTTTT.

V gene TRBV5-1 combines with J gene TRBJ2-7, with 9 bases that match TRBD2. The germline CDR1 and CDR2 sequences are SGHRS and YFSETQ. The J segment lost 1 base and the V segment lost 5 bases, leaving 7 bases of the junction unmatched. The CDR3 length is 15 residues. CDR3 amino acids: CASSLSGSRSYEQYF. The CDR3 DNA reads TGCGCCAGCAGTCTTAGCGGGAGCCGTTCCTACGAGCAGTACTTC.

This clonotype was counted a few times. The CDR3 DNA reads as TGTGCCAGCAGCCAACCAGGCCGATCGGAGACCCAGTACTTC. Encoded protein: CASSQPGRSETQYF. The chain recombines TRBV25-1 with TRBJ2-5; D is ambiguous. CDR3 size: 14 residues. Germline loops: CDR1 MGHDK, CDR2 SYGVNS. Trimming left V 6 bases short and J 5 bases short, with 16 bases between.

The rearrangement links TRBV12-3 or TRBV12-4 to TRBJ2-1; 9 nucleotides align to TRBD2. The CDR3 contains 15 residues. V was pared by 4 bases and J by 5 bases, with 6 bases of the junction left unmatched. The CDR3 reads CASSYASGKNNEQFF. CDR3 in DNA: TGTGCCAGCAGTTATGCTAGCGGGAAAAACAATGAGCAGTTCTTC.

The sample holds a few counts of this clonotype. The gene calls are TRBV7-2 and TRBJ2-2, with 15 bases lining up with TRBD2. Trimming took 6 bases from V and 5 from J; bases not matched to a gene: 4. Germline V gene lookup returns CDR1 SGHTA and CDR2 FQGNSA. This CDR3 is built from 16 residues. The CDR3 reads CASRRGLAGGTGELFF. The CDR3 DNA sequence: TGTGCCAGCAGACGGGGACTAGCGGGAGGTACCGGGGAGCTGTTTTTT.

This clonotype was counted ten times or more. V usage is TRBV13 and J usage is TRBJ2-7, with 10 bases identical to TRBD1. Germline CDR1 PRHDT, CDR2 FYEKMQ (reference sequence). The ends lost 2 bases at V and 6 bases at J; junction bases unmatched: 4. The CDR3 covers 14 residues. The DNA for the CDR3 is TGTGCCAGCAGCTTAAGAGACAGGGGGCTCGAGCAGTACTTC. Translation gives CASSLRDRGLEQYF.

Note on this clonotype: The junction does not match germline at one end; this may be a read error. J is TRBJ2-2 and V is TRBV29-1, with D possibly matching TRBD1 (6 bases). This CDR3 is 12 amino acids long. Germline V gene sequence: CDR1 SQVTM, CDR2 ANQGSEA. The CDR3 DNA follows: TGCAGCGTTGCCAGGGACACCTGGGAGCTGTTTTTT. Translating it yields CSVARDTWELFF.

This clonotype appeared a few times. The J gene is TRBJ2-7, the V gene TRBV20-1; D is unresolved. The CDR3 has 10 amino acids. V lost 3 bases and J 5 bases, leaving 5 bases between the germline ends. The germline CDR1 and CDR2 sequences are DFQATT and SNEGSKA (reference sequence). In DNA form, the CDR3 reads TGCAGTGCTAGGTTCGACGAGCAGTACTTC. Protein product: CSARFDEQYF.

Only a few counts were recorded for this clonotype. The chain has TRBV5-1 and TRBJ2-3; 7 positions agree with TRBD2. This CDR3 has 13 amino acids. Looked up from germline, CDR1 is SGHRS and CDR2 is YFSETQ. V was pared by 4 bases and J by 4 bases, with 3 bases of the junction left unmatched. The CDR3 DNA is TGCGCCAGCAGCACTGGGAGGGCAGATACGCAGTATTTT. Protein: CASSTGRADTQYF.

The CDR3 is CASSLRSEPVGTQYF. DNA of the CDR3: TGTGCCAGCAGCTTAAGAAGCGAACCGGTCGGGACCCAGTACTTC. The chain employs TRBV7-9 and TRBJ2-5; D not certain. Germline V gene lookup returns CDR1 SEHNR and CDR2 FQNEAQ (reference sequence). V dropped 2 bases and J dropped 7 bases, with 17 bases sitting between them. This CDR3 has 15 residues.

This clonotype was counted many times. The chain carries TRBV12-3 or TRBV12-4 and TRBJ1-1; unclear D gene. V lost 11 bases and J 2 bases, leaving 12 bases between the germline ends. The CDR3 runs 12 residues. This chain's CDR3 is CAVQQINTEAFF. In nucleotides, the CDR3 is TGTGCCGTCCAACAGATAAACACTGAAGCTTTCTTT.

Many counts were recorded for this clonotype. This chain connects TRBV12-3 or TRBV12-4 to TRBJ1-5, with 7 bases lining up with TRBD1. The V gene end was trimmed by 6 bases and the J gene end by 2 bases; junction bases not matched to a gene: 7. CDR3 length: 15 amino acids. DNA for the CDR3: TGTGCCAGCAGCTACAGGGGCGCGGGCAATCAGCCCCAGCATTTT. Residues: CASSYRGAGNQPQHF.

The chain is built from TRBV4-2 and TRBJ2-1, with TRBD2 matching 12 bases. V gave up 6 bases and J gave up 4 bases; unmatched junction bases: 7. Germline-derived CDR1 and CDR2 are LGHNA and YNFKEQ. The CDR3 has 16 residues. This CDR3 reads CASSPELAGGYNEQFF. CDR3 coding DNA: TGTGCCAGCAGTCCAGAACTAGCGGGAGGTTACAATGAGCAGTTCTTC.

The CDR3: CASSESLGGETQYF. The CDR3 DNA sequence: TGCGCCAGCAGTGAGTCGCTGGGTGGTGAGACCCAGTACTTC. The V gene is TRBV10-1, the J gene TRBJ2-5; D remains ambiguous. The germline V gene encodes CDR1 WNHNN and CDR2 SYGVQD (reference sequence). Trimming pared 0 bases from V and 5 bases from J, leaving 10 bases between. The CDR3 is 14 amino acids.

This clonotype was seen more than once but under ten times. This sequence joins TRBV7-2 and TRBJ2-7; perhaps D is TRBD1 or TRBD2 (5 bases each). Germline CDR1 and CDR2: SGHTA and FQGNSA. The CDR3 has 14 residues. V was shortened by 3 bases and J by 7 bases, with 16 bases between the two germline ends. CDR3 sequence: CASSFRAPPGEQYF. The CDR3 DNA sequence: TGTGCCAGCAGCTTCAGGGCTCCCCCGGGAGAGCAGTACTTC.

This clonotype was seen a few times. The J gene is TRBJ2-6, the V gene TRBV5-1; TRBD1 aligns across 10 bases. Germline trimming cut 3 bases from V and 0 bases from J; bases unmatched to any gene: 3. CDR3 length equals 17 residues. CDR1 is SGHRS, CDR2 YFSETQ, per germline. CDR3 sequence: CASSSGTGASGANVLTF. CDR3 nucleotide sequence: TGCGCCAGCAGCTCCGGGACAGGGGCCTCTGGGGCCAACGTCCTGACTTTC.

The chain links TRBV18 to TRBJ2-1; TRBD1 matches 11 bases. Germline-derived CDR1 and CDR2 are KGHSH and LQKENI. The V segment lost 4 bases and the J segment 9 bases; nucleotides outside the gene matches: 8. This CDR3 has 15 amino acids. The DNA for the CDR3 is TGTGCCAGCTCACGAGGGACAGGGGGTCAGAGTGAGCAGTTCTTC. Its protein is CASSRGTGGQSEQFF.

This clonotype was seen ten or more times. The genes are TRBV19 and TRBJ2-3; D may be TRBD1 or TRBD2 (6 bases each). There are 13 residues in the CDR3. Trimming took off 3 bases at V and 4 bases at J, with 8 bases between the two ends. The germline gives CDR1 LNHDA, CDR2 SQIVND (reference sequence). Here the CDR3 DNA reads TGTGCCAGTAGTATCGGGGGCGCAGATACGCAGTATTTT. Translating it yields CASSIGGADTQYF.

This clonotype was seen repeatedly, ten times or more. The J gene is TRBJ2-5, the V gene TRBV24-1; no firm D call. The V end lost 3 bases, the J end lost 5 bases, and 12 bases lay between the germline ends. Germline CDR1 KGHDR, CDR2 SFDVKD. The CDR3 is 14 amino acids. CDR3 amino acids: CATSDPPPNETQYF. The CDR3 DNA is TGTGCCACCAGTGATCCACCCCCCAATGAGACCCAGTACTTC.

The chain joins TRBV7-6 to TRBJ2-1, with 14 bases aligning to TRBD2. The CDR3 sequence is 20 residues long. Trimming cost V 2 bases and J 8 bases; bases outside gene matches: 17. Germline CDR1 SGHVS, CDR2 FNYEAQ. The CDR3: CASSLPLAAGTSGSLDEQFF. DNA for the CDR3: TGTGCCAGCAGCTTACCCCTGGCGGCCGGGACTAGCGGGAGTTTAGATGAGCAGTTCTTC. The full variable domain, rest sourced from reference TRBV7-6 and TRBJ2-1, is GAGVSQSPRYKVTKRGQDVALRCDPISGHVSLYWYRQALGQGPEFLTYFNYEAQQDKSGLPNDRFSAERPEGSISTLTIQRTEQRDSAMYRCASSLPLAAGTSGSLDEQFFGPGTRLTVL.

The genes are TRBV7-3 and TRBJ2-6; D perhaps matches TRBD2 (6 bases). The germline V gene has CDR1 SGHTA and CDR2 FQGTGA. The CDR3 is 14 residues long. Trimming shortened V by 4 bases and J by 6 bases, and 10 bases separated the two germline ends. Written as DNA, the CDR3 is TGTGCCAGCAGCTCCGGGGGAACGGCCAACGTCCTGACTTTC. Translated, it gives CASSSGGTANVLTF.

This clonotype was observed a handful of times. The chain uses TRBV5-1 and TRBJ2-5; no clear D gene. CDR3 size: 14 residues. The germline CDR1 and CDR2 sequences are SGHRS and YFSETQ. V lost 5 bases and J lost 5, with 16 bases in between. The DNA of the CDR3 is TGCGCCAGCAGTCTAGTTTCTCGTCCGGAGACCCAGTACTTC. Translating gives CASSLVSRPETQYF. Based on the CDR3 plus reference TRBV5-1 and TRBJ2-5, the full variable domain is KAGVTQTPRYLIKTRGQQVTLSCSPISGHRSVSWYQQTPGQGLQFLFEYFSETQRNKGNFPGRFSGRQFSNSRSEMNVSTLELGDSALYLCASSLVSRPETQYFGPGTRLLVL.

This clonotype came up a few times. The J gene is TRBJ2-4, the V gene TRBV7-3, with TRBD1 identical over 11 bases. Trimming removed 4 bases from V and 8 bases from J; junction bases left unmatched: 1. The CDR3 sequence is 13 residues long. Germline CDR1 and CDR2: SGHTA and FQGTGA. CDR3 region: CASSSGQGDIQYF. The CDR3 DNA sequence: TGTGCCAGCAGCTCGGGACAGGGGGACATTCAGTACTTC.

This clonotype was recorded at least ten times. The CDR3 here is CASSAAFRSYEQYF. CDR3 DNA sequence: TGTGCCAGCAGCGCGGCGTTCCGCTCCTACGAGCAGTACTTC. This sequence joins TRBV13 and TRBJ2-7; unclear D gene. The CDR3 extends over 14 amino acids. Germline V CDR1 and CDR2: PRHDT, FYEKMQ (reference sequence). Trimming shortened V by 5 bases and J by 0 bases, and 11 bases separated the two germline ends. The full variable domain, with the rest looked up from reference TRBV13 and TRBJ2-7, is AAGVIQSPRHLIKEKRETATLKCYPIPRHDTVYWYQQGPGQDPQFLISFYEKMQSDKGSIPDRFSAQQFSDYHSELNMSSLELGDSALYFCASSAAFRSYEQYFGPGTRLTVT.

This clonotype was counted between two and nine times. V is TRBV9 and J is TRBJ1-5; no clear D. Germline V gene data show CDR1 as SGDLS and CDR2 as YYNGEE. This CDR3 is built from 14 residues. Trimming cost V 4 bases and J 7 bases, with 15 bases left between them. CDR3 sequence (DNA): TGTGCCAGCAGCTCCGGGGTTCTCGAGCAGCCCCAGCATTTT. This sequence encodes CASSSGVLEQPQHF.

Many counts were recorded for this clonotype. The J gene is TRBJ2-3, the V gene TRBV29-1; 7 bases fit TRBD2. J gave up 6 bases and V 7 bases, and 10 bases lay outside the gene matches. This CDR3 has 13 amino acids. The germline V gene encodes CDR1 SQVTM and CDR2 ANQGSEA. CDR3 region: CSGRDYPGDTQYF. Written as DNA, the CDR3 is TGCAGCGGTCGGGACTACCCGGGGGATACGCAGTATTTT.

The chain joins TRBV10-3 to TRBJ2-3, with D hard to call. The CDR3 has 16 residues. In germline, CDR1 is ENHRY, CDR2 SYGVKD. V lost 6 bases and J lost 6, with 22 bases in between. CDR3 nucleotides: TGTGCCATCAGCCACCTTAGTGGGCATCAATTGGATACGCAGTATTTT. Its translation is CAISHLSGHQLDTQYF.

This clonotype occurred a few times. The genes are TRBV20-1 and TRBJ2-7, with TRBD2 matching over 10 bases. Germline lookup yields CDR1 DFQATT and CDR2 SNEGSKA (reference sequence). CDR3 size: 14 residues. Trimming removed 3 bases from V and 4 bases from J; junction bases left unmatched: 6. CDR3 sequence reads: CSARRLAGEYEQYF. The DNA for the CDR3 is TGCAGTGCTAGGCGGCTAGCGGGAGAGTACGAGCAGTACTTC.

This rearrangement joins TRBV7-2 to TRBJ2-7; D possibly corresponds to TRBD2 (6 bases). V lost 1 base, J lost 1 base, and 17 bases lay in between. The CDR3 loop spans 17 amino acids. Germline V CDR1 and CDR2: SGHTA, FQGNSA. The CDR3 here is CASSLGPRDSPSYEQYF. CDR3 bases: TGTGCCAGCAGCTTAGGTCCCAGGGACTCACCATCCTACGAGCAGTACTTC.